These 18 T cell receptor beta chains were all obtained from the same sample, sequenced in a study of molecular identifiers for immune sequencing clone quantification. Each CDR3 protein is one row after TCRdb ran MiXCR on the PCR reads. The sample holds just over 95,000 distinct CDR3 sequences; roughly 24% are singletons and the top ten take 0.85% to 1%. The sample taken for sequencing was naive CD8+ T cells from blood, with Jurkat cell RNA spiked in. Indicated subset: FACS-sorted CD8+CD4-CCR7+CD45RA+ naive T cells. The source of these receptors is a human donor in good health. Some libraries in this study had Jurkat cell RNA spiked in.

There are many counts of this clonotype. The chain recombines TRBV9 with TRBJ2-5, with D perhaps being TRBD1 or TRBD2 (6 bases each). Germline CDR1 reads SGDLS; CDR2 reads YYNGEE. Trimming took off 0 bases at V and 1 base at J, with 10 bases between the two ends. The length of the CDR3 is 15 residues. As DNA, the CDR3 is TGTGCCAGCAGCGTAGTACCGGGGGCCCAAGAGACCCAGTACTTC. Amino acids: CASSVVPGAQETQYF.

V gene TRBV2 combines with J gene TRBJ2-3, with 8 nucleotides matching TRBD2. Germline V gives CDR1 SNHLY, CDR2 FYNNEI. The V segment lost 2 bases and the J segment 5 bases; nucleotides outside the gene matches: 3. The CDR3 sequence is 14 residues long. CDR3: CASSERSGGDTQYF. Written as DNA, the CDR3 is TGTGCCAGCAGTGAACGGAGCGGGGGAGATACGCAGTATTTT.

The chain uses TRBV7-9 and TRBJ2-7; no firm D call. The germline V gene has CDR1 SEHNR and CDR2 FQNEAQ (reference sequence). V gave up 7 bases and J gave up 7 bases, with 14 bases separating them. This CDR3 contains 12 residues. The CDR3 protein is CASTTVPSEQYF. CDR3 in DNA: TGTGCCAGCACGACCGTACCTTCAGAGCAGTACTTC.

Ten or more counts support this clonotype. The chain recombines TRBV12-3 or TRBV12-4 with TRBJ1-1, with D possibly TRBD1 on 5 matching bases. With 7 bases removed from V and 2 bases from J, the gap between germline ends came to 11 bases. This CDR3 region has 13 residues. In DNA, the CDR3 is TGTGCCAGCACCCAGAGGGGAAACACTGAAGCTTTCTTT. This codes for CASTQRGNTEAFF.

In the case of this clonotype: This may be a read error, as it is one base from a much larger clone. The rearrangement uses TRBV15 and TRBJ1-1, with D maybe TRBD1 (5 bases). The CDR3 length is 16 residues. Germline V gene lookup returns CDR1 LNHNV and CDR2 YYDKDF (reference sequence). CDR3 DNA sequence: TGTGCCACCAGCAGAGGGGGACTGCATATGAACACTGTAGCTTTCTTT. Residues: CATSRGGLHMNTVAFF.

This clonotype has a count of ten or more. J is TRBJ2-3 and V is TRBV29-1; 10 bases are a match to TRBD2. Germline trimming cut 5 bases from V and 5 bases from J; bases unmatched to any gene: 7. This CDR3 is built from 14 residues. Per germline, CDR1 SQVTM and CDR2 ANQGSEA. CDR3 sequence (DNA): TGCAGCGTTATGCTAGCGGGGGAGGAAGATACGCAGTATTTT. Its protein is CSVMLAGEEDTQYF.

This rearrangement joins TRBV19 to TRBJ1-2; 9 nucleotides match TRBD1. Germline loops: CDR1 LNHDA, CDR2 SQIVND (reference sequence). Trimming removed 6 bases from V and 6 bases from J; junction bases left unmatched: 5. CDR3 length: 13 residues. As DNA, the CDR3 is TGTGCCAGTAGCAGGACAGGGGCGGATGGCTACACCTTC. Translated, it gives CASSRTGADGYTF.

The sample holds a few counts of this clonotype. This may stem from a read error, because a much larger clone lies one nucleotide away. The conserved closing phenylalanine or tryptophan is absent in this CDR3, likely reflecting a read error. This chain connects TRBV11-2 to TRBJ2-5, with 7 positions matching TRBD2. Germline loops: CDR1 SGHAT, CDR2 FQNNGV. V trimming: 4 bases; J trimming: 2 bases; junction bases outside the gene matches: 10. This CDR3 has 16 amino acids. The CDR3 sequence is CASSSRLAKPQETQYL. The CDR3 DNA is TGTGCCAGCAGCTCCCGACTAGCCAAGCCTCAAGAGACCCAGTACTTA.

The sample holds many counts of this clonotype. The chain is built from TRBV4-3 and TRBJ1-3; D unclear. V was clipped by 0 bases and J by 4 bases, with 22 bases between them. The CDR3 has 19 amino acids. CDR1 and CDR2 from the germline V gene are LGHNA and YSLEER. The CDR3 DNA sequence: TGCGCCAGCAGCCAAGATTTGCCGGGGTCCCTGGGTCTGGGAAACACCATATATTTT. Translated: CASSQDLPGSLGLGNTIYF.

The CDR3 DNA follows: TGCAGTGCTAGAGACCTAGCGGACCCCCTTATAGCCGAGCAGTACTTC. Translating it yields CSARDLADPLIAEQYF. The V gene is TRBV20-1, the J gene TRBJ2-7, with 7 bases that match TRBD2. The CDR3 covers 16 residues. J gave up 6 bases and V 0 bases, and 14 bases lay outside the gene matches. CDR1 is DFQATT, CDR2 SNEGSKA, per germline (reference sequence).

Details on this clonotype: At one end the junction does not follow the germline gene, possibly because of a read error. CDR3 nucleotide sequence: TGTGCCAGTAATATAGTGCGAGACACAGATACGCAGTATTTT. Its protein product is CASNIVRDTDTQYF. V is TRBV19 and J is TRBJ2-3; D gene uncertain. CDR3 length: 14 amino acids. Germline CDR1 is LNHDA and CDR2 is SQIVND (reference sequence).

This clonotype has just one count. This may be a read error, as it is one base from a much larger clone. The chain carries TRBV6-1 and TRBJ2-7; no clear D. This CDR3 comprises 11 residues. Per the germline V gene, CDR1 is MNHNS and CDR2 is SASEGT. V was shortened by 3 bases and J by 6 bases, with 6 bases between the two germline ends. The chain's CDR3 is CASSDKSEQYF. CDR3 DNA sequence: TGTGCCAGCAGTGATAAGTCCGAGCAGTACTTC.

This clonotype was observed many times. The rearrangement links TRBV12-3 or TRBV12-4 to TRBJ1-5; unclear D gene. The germline V and J ends were trimmed by 7 bases and 4 bases, with 8 bases remaining between them. The CDR3 covers 12 residues. CDR3 bases: TGTGCCAGCACCACGTTTAATCAGCCCCAGCATTTT. The encoded protein is CASTTFNQPQHF.

The chain recombines TRBV28 with TRBJ2-1, with 8 bases fitting TRBD1. The CDR3 consists of 16 residues. J was trimmed by 5 bases and V by 4 bases; bases with no gene match: 10. Germline V gives CDR1 MDHEN, CDR2 SYDVKM. In DNA, the CDR3 is TGTGCCAGCAGTTCACTGGACAGGGACGTTAACAATGAGCAGTTCTTC. It specifies CASSSLDRDVNNEQFF. Using reference TRBV28 and TRBJ2-1 for the parts outside the CDR3, the full variable domain is DVKVTQSSRYLVKRTGEKVFLECVQDMDHENMFWYRQDPGLGLRLIYFSYDVKMKEKGDIPEGYSVSREKKERFSLILESASTNQTSMYLCASSSLDRDVNNEQFFGPGTRLTVL.

J is TRBJ2-1 and V is TRBV7-3; D might be TRBD1 or TRBD2, each matching 6 bases. Per the germline V gene, CDR1 is SGHTA and CDR2 is FQGTGA. This CDR3 is built from 13 residues. Deletions cut 6 bases from V and 6 bases from J, with 12 bases between. In DNA, the CDR3 is TGTGCCAGCAGTTTAGGGGGAGGCAATGAGCAGTTCTTC. It yields the protein CASSLGGGNEQFF.

The V call is TRBV5-6, the J call TRBJ2-7, with no clear D. This CDR3 contains 13 residues. In germline, CDR1 is SGHDT, CDR2 YYEEEE. V lost 4 bases and J 3 bases, leaving 11 bases between the germline ends. The CDR3, as DNA: TGTGCCAGCAGCACCATCCCAAACTACGAGCAGTACTTC. Translation: CASSTIPNYEQYF.

The sample holds a few counts of this clonotype. The J gene is TRBJ2-7, the V gene TRBV30; TRBD1 matches at 8 bases. The CDR3 covers 12 residues. CDR1 GTSNPN and CDR2 SVGIG come from the germline V gene (reference sequence). V shed 2 bases, J shed 4 bases, and the junction held 1 base outside the gene matches. The CDR3 is CAWSYRGYEQYF. The CDR3 DNA reads TGTGCCTGGAGTTACAGGGGGTACGAGCAGTACTTC.

In this sample, this clonotype turned up many times. The V call is TRBV4-3, the J call TRBJ1-5; D is unresolved. Trimming took off 3 bases at V and 6 bases at J, with 15 bases between the two ends. The CDR3 covers 15 residues. Germline CDR1 reads LGHNA; CDR2 reads YSLEER. The CDR3 DNA is TGCGCCAGCAGCCAGATATTGGGTTACGGTCAGCCCCAGCATTTT. Translation: CASSQILGYGQPQHF.